These 27 T cell receptor beta chains came from one sample sequenced in a study of T-cell reconstitution after alpha-beta-depleted transplantation in children. Molecular barcoding with unique molecular identifiers was used for the TCRbeta library. TCRdb redid the calling of the PCR reads with MiXCR, one entry per CDR3 protein. The table shows 200,000 to 250,000 distinct CDR3 sequences, with roughly 7.7% occurring only once. This material consisted of PBMCs, mostly from graft donor cells, taken 180 days after TCRalphabeta/CD19-depleted stem cell transplant. Every receptor here comes from a male patient younger than 18 who had a stem cell transplant for acute lymphoblastic leukemia, so the T cells may come from the graft donor.

This clonotype was picked up many times. The V call is TRBV5-1, the J call TRBJ2-3; no clear D gene. Deletions cut 2 bases from V and 2 bases from J, with 18 bases between. Germline loops: CDR1 SGHRS, CDR2 YFSETQ. There are 17 residues in the CDR3. In nucleotides, the CDR3 is TGCGCCAGCAGCTTCCTCGGTGGCGAAACCCCCACAGATACGCAGTATTTT. It codes for CASSFLGGETPTDTQYF.

This clonotype was counted many times. The chain combines TRBV29-1 with TRBJ1-2; D unclear. The V end lost 5 bases, the J end lost 7 bases, and 5 bases lay between the germline ends. The germline gives CDR1 SQVTM, CDR2 ANQGSEA. The CDR3 consists of 9 residues. This CDR3 reads CSVTGGYTF. For the CDR3, the DNA is TGCAGCGTTACGGGTGGCTACACCTTC. Using reference TRBV29-1 and TRBJ1-2 for the parts outside the CDR3, the full variable domain is SAVISQKPSRDICQRGTSLTIQCQVDSQVTMMFWYRQQPGQSLTLIATANQGSEATYESGFVIDKFPISRPNLTFSTLTVSNMSPEDSSIYLCSVTGGYTFGSGTRLTVV.

The chain has TRBV10-3 and TRBJ2-6, with D possibly matching TRBD2 (5 bases). V was trimmed by 4 bases and J by 0 bases, leaving 10 bases between them. Germline CDR1 is ENHRY and CDR2 is SYGVKD. The CDR3 sequence is 16 residues long. The CDR3 sequence is CAISAAAPSGANVLTF. The CDR3 DNA reads TGTGCCATCAGTGCAGCGGCACCCTCTGGGGCCAACGTCCTGACTTTC.

At least ten counts were recorded for this clonotype. This chain links TRBV24-1 with TRBJ1-1; D might be TRBD1 (5 bases). V lost 7 bases and J lost 1, with 9 bases in between. Germline CDR1 and CDR2: KGHDR and SFDVKD. The CDR3 runs to 13 residues. DNA for the CDR3: TGTGCCACCAGATTAGGGACGAACACTGAAGCTTTCTTT. Its protein is CATRLGTNTEAFF.

This clonotype was observed many times. This rearrangement joins TRBV7-8 to TRBJ1-6, with D maybe TRBD1 (6 bases). Germline V gene lookup returns CDR1 SGHVS and CDR2 FQNEAQ. The CDR3 length is 17 residues. V dropped 1 base and J dropped 7 bases, with 17 bases sitting between them. The CDR3 here is CASSLVHSWQGNSPLHF. In DNA, the CDR3 is TGTGCCAGCAGCTTAGTCCACAGTTGGCAGGGGAATTCACCCCTCCACTTT.

This clonotype appeared once. This sequence may be a read error, since a much larger clone differs from it by one base. The V call is TRBV11-2, the J call TRBJ1-2, with D perhaps matching TRBD1 (6 bases). This CDR3 is built from 16 residues. CDR1 is SGHAT, CDR2 FQNNGV, per germline. The CDR3 here is CASSYRAGAVADGHTF. CDR3 sequence (DNA): TGTGCCAGCAGCTATAGGGCAGGGGCGGTTGCAGATGGCCACACCTTC. The entire variable domain, with the rest obtained from reference TRBV11-2 and TRBJ1-2, is as follows: EAGVAQSPRYKIIEKRQSVAFWCNPISGHATLYWYQQILGQGPKLLIQFQNNGVVDDSQLPKDRFSAERLKGVDSTLKIQPAKLEDSAVYLCASSYRAGAVADGHTFGSGTRLTVV.

Ten or more counts support this clonotype. The gene calls are TRBV20-1 and TRBJ2-3; 9 bases agree with TRBD1. The CDR3 loop spans 14 amino acids. V trimming: 4 bases; J trimming: 2 bases; junction bases outside the gene matches: 4. Germline V gene data show CDR1 as DFQATT and CDR2 as SNEGSKA (reference sequence). The CDR3 DNA follows: TGCAGTGCTAAGACAGGGGGACCCACAGATACGCAGTATTTT. Amino acid sequence: CSAKTGGPTDTQYF.

This clonotype occurred a few times. The chain employs TRBV19 and TRBJ1-1; D is unresolved. This CDR3 comprises 13 residues. Trimming removed 6 bases from V and 1 base from J, with 9 bases in between. The germline gives CDR1 LNHDA, CDR2 SQIVND (reference sequence). The CDR3 bases are TGTGCCAGTAGAGTCCGCCAGAACACTGAAGCTTTCTTT. It translates to CASRVRQNTEAFF.

This clonotype was seen ten or more times. This chain uses TRBV20-1 with TRBJ2-1; either TRBD1 or TRBD2 may fit D (5 bases each). The CDR3 is 15 residues long. The ends were cut back, 6 bases at V and 2 bases at J, with 17 bases in the middle. From germline, CDR1 is DFQATT and CDR2 SNEGSKA (reference sequence). The CDR3 protein is CSARVGTGTYNEQFF. CDR3 DNA: TGCAGTGCCAGGGTGGGGACCGGGACCTACAATGAGCAGTTCTTC.

This clonotype was seen many times. The genes are TRBV27 and TRBJ2-1; 11 nucleotides match TRBD2. V lost 2 bases, J lost 5 bases, and 11 bases stayed unmatched. In germline, CDR1 is MNHEY, CDR2 SMNVEV (reference sequence). This CDR3 comprises 18 residues. CDR3 in DNA: TGTGCCAGCAGTTTACATAGGACTAGCGGGTGTTCGAACAATGAGCAGTTCTTC. Its translation is CASSLHRTSGCSNNEQFF.

This clonotype was observed at least ten times. V usage is TRBV9 and J usage is TRBJ2-1, with D hard to call. The CDR3 is 11 residues long. CDR1 is SGDLS and CDR2 is YYNGEE in the germline V gene. Trimming removed 4 bases at V and 6 bases at J, with 5 bases between. The CDR3 DNA reads TGTGCCAGCAGCACCCGCAATGAGCAGTTCTTC. Protein: CASSTRNEQFF.

This clonotype showed up many times. The rearrangement uses TRBV28 and TRBJ1-1, with D uncertain. CDR3 length: 12 amino acids. From germline, CDR1 is MDHEN and CDR2 SYDVKM. Trimming pared 7 bases from V and 9 bases from J, leaving 15 bases between. CDR3 nucleotide sequence: TGTGCCAGCAATGTTCCCGGGATCCAAGCTTTCTTT. It encodes CASNVPGIQAFF. The full variable domain, rest sourced from reference TRBV28 and TRBJ1-1, is DVKVTQSSRYLVKRTGEKVFLECVQDMDHENMFWYRQDPGLGLRLIYFSYDVKMKEKGDIPEGYSVSREKKERFSLILESASTNQTSMYLCASNVPGIQAFFGQGTRLTVV.

This clonotype was detected many times. The V and J genes are TRBV7-9 and TRBJ1-1; TRBD1 aligns across 8 bases. V trimming: 1 base; J trimming: 4 bases; junction bases outside the gene matches: 2. Germline V gene sequence: CDR1 SEHNR, CDR2 FQNEAQ (reference sequence). This CDR3 is built from 14 residues. The CDR3 coding sequence is TGTGCCAGCAGCTTAGGACAGGGGCCCACTGAAGCTTTCTTT. Protein: CASSLGQGPTEAFF. Combining the CDR3 with reference TRBV7-9 and TRBJ1-1 gives the whole variable domain DTGVSQNPRHKITKRGQNVTFRCDPISEHNRLYWYRQTLGQGPEFLTYFQNEAQLEKSRLLSDRFSAERPKGSFSTLEIQRTEQGDSAMYLCASSLGQGPTEAFFGQGTRLTVV.

Many counts were recorded for this clonotype. The chain uses TRBV4-3 and TRBJ2-7; D call uncertain. Trimming stripped 0 bases from V and 2 bases from J, with 11 bases between. Germline V lookup: CDR1 LGHNA, CDR2 YSLEER. The CDR3 length is 15 residues. CDR3 sequence reads: CASSQEPHGPYEQYF. CDR3 DNA sequence: TGCGCCAGCAGCCAAGAGCCACACGGACCCTACGAGCAGTACTTC.

This clonotype showed up many times. V usage is TRBV7-9 and J usage is TRBJ1-1; D uncertain. The V and J ends lost 3 bases and 1 base respectively, with 12 bases between them. Germline CDR1 and CDR2: SEHNR and FQNEAQ (reference sequence). The CDR3 extends over 15 amino acids. CDR3 DNA sequence: TGTGCCAGCAGCTTTCTACAGAGTGAGAACACTGAAGCTTTCTTT. Amino acids: CASSFLQSENTEAFF. Full variable domain (outside the CDR3, taken from reference TRBV7-9 and TRBJ1-1): DTGVSQNPRHKITKRGQNVTFRCDPISEHNRLYWYRQTLGQGPEFLTYFQNEAQLEKSRLLSDRFSAERPKGSFSTLEIQRTEQGDSAMYLCASSFLQSENTEAFFGQGTRLTVV.

Turning to this clonotype: This may be a read error, as it is one base from a much larger clone. The chain uses TRBV7-8 and TRBJ2-5; D is perhaps TRBD2 (5 bases). The CDR3 runs 15 residues. Per germline, CDR1 SGHVS and CDR2 FQNEAQ. The V gene lost 1 base and the J gene lost 6 bases, with 15 bases spanning the gap. For the CDR3, the DNA is TGTGCCAGCAGCTTAGAGCTACTAGTGGGGAAGACCCAGTACTTC. Its protein is CASSLELLVGKTQYF.

J is TRBJ2-3 and V is TRBV20-1, with TRBD2 matching over 7 bases. V shed 0 bases, J shed 3 bases, and the junction held 12 bases outside the gene matches. The CDR3 is 17 amino acids. The germline V gene encodes CDR1 DFQATT and CDR2 SNEGSKA (reference sequence). CDR3 sequence: CSARDRQWRERTDTQYF. The CDR3 region has the DNA TGCAGTGCTAGAGATCGTCAATGGCGGGAGAGAACAGATACGCAGTATTTT.

There are many counts of this clonotype. The chain couples TRBV10-3 to TRBJ2-7; no definite D call. This CDR3 has 12 amino acids. Trimming took 3 bases from V and 3 from J, leaving 6 bases between them. The V gene's germline CDR1 is ENHRY and CDR2 SYGVKD. The CDR3 spells CAISEWGYEQYF. As DNA, the CDR3 is TGTGCCATCAGTGAATGGGGCTACGAGCAGTACTTC.

In this sample, this clonotype turned up many times. The chain uses TRBV28 and TRBJ1-4; 7 nucleotides line up with TRBD1. Per the germline V gene, CDR1 is MDHEN and CDR2 is SYDVKM. The CDR3 totals 15 residues. The J segment lost 8 bases and the V segment lost 6 bases, leaving 12 bases of the junction unmatched. The CDR3 DNA reads as TGTGCCAGCAGCACCGATACAGGGGTTAACGAAAAACTGTTTTTT. It translates to CASSTDTGVNEKLFF.

This clonotype occurred many times. The chain couples TRBV29-1 to TRBJ2-5; 9 bases line up with TRBD2. CDR3 length: 16 residues. Looked up from germline, CDR1 is SQVTM and CDR2 is ANQGSEA. V shed 4 bases, J shed 1 base, and the junction held 10 bases outside the gene matches. The CDR3 loop is CSVGRAGGPLQETQYF. In DNA, the CDR3 is TGCAGCGTTGGAAGGGCGGGAGGGCCCCTCCAAGAGACCCAGTACTTC.

This clonotype was detected many times. As DNA, the CDR3 is TGTGCCAGCAGCCAAGGGCTTTTCACAGATACGCAGTATTTT. Its translation is CASSQGLFTDTQYF. This chain joins TRBV14 and TRBJ2-3; unclear D gene. CDR3 length: 14 residues. CDR1 is SGHDN and CDR2 is FVKESK in the germline V gene. V dropped 1 base and J dropped 2 bases, with 7 bases sitting between them.

This clonotype was found many times. The V call is TRBV6-2 or TRBV6-3, the J call TRBJ1-5; maybe TRBD1 (6 bases). The CDR3 loop spans 16 amino acids. With 4 bases removed from V and 2 bases from J, the gap between germline ends came to 15 bases. The germline CDR1 and CDR2 sequences are MNHEY and SVGEGT. In DNA form, the CDR3 reads TGTGCCAGCAGTTCCCTGAAACGACAGGGCAATCAGCCCCAGCATTTT. Protein product: CASSSLKRQGNQPQHF.

This clonotype was picked up many times. V and J are TRBV20-1 and TRBJ2-1; 9 nucleotides align to TRBD1. The CDR3 is 14 amino acids. After removal of 0 bases from V and 8 bases from J, the junction contained 5 bases not matched to a gene. Germline CDR1 is DFQATT and CDR2 is SNEGSKA (reference sequence). The CDR3 loop reads CSARDRTGEDEQFF. In DNA, the CDR3 is TGCAGTGCTAGAGATCGGACAGGGGAGGATGAGCAGTTCTTC.

This clonotype was found many times. The J gene is TRBJ2-7, the V gene TRBV5-5; 8 bases map to TRBD2. V shed 4 bases and J 5 bases; nucleotides not matched to a gene: 8. Germline V lookup: CDR1 SGHKS, CDR2 YYEKEE (reference sequence). This CDR3 contains 14 residues. The CDR3 is CASSKLGGGNEQYF. The DNA for the CDR3 is TGTGCCAGCAGCAAGCTCGGGGGGGGAAACGAGCAGTACTTC.

In its sample, this clonotype was seen a few times. This chain connects TRBV15 to TRBJ2-5; 7 bases fit TRBD2. This CDR3 has 19 residues. V shed 0 bases, J shed 3 bases, and the junction held 16 bases outside the gene matches. The germline V gene has CDR1 LNHNV and CDR2 YYDKDF (reference sequence). The CDR3 DNA reads TGTGCCACCAGCAGAGATCGGGGAGGGCGGGGCGGGTCCGAAGAGACCCAGTACTTC. Its translation: CATSRDRGGRGGSEETQYF. Full variable domain (outside the CDR3, taken from reference TRBV15 and TRBJ2-5): DAMVIQNPRYQVTQFGKPVTLSCSQTLNHNVMYWYQQKSSQAPKLLFHYYDKDFNNEADTPDNFQSRRPNTSFCFLDIRSPGLGDTAMYLCATSRDRGGRGGSEETQYFGPGTRLLVL.

Ten or more counts support this clonotype. The V gene is TRBV5-6, the J gene TRBJ2-7; 7 positions match TRBD1. The V gene end was trimmed by 2 bases and the J gene end by 10 bases; junction bases not matched to a gene: 6. CDR1 SGHDT and CDR2 YYEEEE come from the germline V gene. The CDR3 is 12 residues long. Here the CDR3 reads CASSFPQGSQYF. As DNA, the CDR3 is TGTGCCAGCAGCTTTCCACAGGGGTCACAGTACTTC.

This clonotype has ten or more counts. The J gene is TRBJ2-1, the V gene TRBV12-3 or TRBV12-4; 11 bases match TRBD1. V gave up 3 bases and J gave up 7 bases; unmatched junction bases: 5. CDR3 size: 15 residues. The CDR3 DNA reads TGTGCCAGCAGTTTGAGGACAGGGGGCGGGAATGAGCAGTTCTTC. Translating it yields CASSLRTGGGNEQFF.